Sequencing of this T cell receptor beta chain was carried out in a study of monozygotic twins with cystic fibrosis. The wider study: Roughly 3.2 micrograms of fragmented DNA underwent approximately 15 PCR cycles for library preparation. Overall study results and limits: Monozygotic CF twins shared more identical nucleotide clonotypes than unrelated patients.

Note on this clone: What it binds is unknown.

The CDR3 is made up of 14 amino acids. Per the germline V gene, CDR1 is LNHDA and CDR2 is SQIVND (reference sequence). V was shortened by 4 bases and J by 6 bases, with 16 bases between the two germline ends. The table came from immunoSEQ multiplex PCR; TCRdb's copy has only in-frame clones and leaves some out. The table shows about 15,000 clones, with about 96% occurring only once. The receptor's source is a girl aged 2-10 years with cystic fibrosis. J is TRBJ2-7 and V is TRBV19, with D maybe TRBD2 (5 bases). The sample taken for sequencing was blood. CDR3 residues: CASSKERDHPEQYF. CDR3 coding DNA: TGTGCCAGTAGTAAGGAGAGGGATCACCCCGAGCAGTACTTC.